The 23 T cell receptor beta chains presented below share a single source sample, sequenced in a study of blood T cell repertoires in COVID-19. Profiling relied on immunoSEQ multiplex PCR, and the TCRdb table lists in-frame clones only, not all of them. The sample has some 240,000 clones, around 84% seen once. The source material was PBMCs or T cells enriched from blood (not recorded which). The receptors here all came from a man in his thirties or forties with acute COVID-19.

CDR3 coding DNA: TGTGCCAGCAGTTTCAGGCAGGGTAATAGCAATCAGCCCCAGCATTTT. It is translated as CASSFRQGNSNQPQHF. The V gene is TRBV28, the J gene TRBJ1-5; D perhaps matches TRBD1 (5 bases). The CDR3 is 16 amino acids. V lost 3 bases to trimming and J lost 0 bases, with 12 bases between them. Germline-derived CDR1 and CDR2 are MDHEN and SYDVKM.

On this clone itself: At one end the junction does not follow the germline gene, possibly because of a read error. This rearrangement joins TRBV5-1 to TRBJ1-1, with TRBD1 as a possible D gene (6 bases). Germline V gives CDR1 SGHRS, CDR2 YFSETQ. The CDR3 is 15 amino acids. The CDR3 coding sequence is TGTGCCAGCAGAGTTGGGACAAGCGCAAACACTGAAGCTTTCTTT. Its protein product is CASRVGTSANTEAFF. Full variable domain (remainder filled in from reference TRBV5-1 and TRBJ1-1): KAGVTQTPRYLIKTRGQQVTLSCSPISGHRSVSWYQQTPGQGLQFLFEYFSETQRNKGNFPGRFSGRQFSNSRSEMNVSTLELGDSALYLCASRVGTSANTEAFFGQGTRLTVV.

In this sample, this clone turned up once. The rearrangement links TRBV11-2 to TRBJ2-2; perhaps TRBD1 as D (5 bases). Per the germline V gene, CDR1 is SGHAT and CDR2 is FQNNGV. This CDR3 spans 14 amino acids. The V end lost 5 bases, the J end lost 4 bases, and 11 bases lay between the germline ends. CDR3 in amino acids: CASSRRQSTGELFF. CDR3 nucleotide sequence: TGTGCCAGCAGCAGGCGACAGTCCACCGGGGAGCTGTTTTTT.

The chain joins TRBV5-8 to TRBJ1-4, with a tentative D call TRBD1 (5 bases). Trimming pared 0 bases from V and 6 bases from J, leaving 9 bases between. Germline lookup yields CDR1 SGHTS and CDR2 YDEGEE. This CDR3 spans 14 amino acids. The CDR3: CASSLGGRDEKLFF. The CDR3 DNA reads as TGTGCCAGCAGCTTGGGGGGCCGTGATGAAAAACTGTTTTTT.

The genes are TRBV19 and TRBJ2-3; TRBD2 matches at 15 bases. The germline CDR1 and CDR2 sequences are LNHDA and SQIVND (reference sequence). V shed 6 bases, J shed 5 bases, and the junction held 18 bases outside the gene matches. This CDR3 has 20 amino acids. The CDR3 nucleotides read TGTGCCAGTAGCTCCTGGTGGACTAGCGGGGGGGAAAATAAGAAAGATACGCAGTATTTT. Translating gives CASSSWWTSGGENKKDTQYF. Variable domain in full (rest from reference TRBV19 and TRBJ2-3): DGGITQSPKYLFRKEGQNVTLSCEQNLNHDAMYWYRQDPGQGLRLIYYSQIVNDFQKGDIAEGYSVSREKKESFPLTVTSAQKNPTAFYLCASSSWWTSGGENKKDTQYFGPGTRLTVL.

The CDR3 loop reads CASSGIRQGTSGNTIYF. In DNA, the CDR3 is TGTGCCAGCAGTGGCATAAGACAGGGGACGAGCGGAAACACCATATATTTT. The chain is built from TRBV27 and TRBJ1-3; 8 bases agree with TRBD1. The CDR3 runs 17 residues. After removal of 5 bases from V and 4 bases from J, the junction contained 13 bases not matched to a gene. CDR1 is MNHEY, CDR2 SMNVEV, per germline (reference sequence).

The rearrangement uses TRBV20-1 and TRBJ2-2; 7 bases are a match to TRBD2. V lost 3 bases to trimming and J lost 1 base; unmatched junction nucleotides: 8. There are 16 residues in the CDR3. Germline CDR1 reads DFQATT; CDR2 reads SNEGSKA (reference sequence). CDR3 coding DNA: TGCAGTGCTAGTAGGTTCGGCGGGGGGAACACCGGGGAGCTGTTTTTT. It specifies CSASRFGGGNTGELFF.

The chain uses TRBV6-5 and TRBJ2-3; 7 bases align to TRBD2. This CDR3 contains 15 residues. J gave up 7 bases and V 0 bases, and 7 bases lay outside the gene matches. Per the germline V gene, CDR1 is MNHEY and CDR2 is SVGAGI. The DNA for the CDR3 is TGTGCCAGCAGTTACTCTTGGCTAGCGGACAATACGCAGTATTTT. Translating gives CASSYSWLADNTQYF.

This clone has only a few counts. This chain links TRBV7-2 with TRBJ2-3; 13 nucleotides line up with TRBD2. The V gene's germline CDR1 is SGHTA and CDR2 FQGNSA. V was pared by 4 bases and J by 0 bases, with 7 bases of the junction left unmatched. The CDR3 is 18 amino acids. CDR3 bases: TGTGCCAGCAGCTCCGCCGGGACTAGCGGGACTAGCACAGATACGCAGTATTTT. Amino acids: CASSSAGTSGTSTDTQYF.

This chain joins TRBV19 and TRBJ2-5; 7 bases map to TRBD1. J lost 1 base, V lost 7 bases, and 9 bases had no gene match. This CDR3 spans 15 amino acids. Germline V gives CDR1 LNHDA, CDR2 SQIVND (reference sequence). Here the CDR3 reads CASTPYEGAQETQYF. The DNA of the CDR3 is TGTGCCAGTACCCCGTATGAGGGGGCCCAAGAGACCCAGTACTTC.

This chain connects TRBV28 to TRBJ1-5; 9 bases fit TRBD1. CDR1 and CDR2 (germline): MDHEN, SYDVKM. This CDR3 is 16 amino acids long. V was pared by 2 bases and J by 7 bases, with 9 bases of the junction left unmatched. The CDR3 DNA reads TGTGCCAGCAGTTTAAGGAAGGGGACAGGGCGCCAGCCCCAGCATTTT. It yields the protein CASSLRKGTGRQPQHF.

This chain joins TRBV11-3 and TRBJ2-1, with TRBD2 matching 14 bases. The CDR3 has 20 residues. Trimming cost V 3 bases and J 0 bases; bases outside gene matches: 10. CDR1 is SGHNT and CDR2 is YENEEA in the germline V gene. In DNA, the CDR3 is TGTGCCAGCAGCTTGACCGGGACTAGCGGGAGCCATCTCTCCTACAATGAGCAGTTCTTC. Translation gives CASSLTGTSGSHLSYNEQFF. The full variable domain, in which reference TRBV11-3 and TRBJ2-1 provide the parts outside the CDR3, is EAGVVQSPRYKIIEKKQPVAFWCNPISGHNTLYWYLQNLGQGPELLIRYENEEAVDDSQLPKDRFSAERLKGVDSTLKIQPAELGDSAVYLCASSLTGTSGSHLSYNEQFFGPGTRLTVL.

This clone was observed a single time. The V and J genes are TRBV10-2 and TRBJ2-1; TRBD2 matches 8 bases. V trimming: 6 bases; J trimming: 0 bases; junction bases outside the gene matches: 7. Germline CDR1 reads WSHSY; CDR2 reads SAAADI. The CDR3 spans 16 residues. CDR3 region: CASSVAGTSSYNEQFF. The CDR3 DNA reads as TGCGCCAGCAGCGTCGCCGGGACTAGCTCCTACAATGAGCAGTTCTTC.

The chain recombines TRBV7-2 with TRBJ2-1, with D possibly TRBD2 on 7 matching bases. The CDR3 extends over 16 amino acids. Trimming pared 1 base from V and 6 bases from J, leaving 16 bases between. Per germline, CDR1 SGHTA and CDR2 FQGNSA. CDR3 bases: TGTGCCAGCAGCTTAGTAGCTTTAGGGGGGGGCAATGAGCAGTTCTTC. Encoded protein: CASSLVALGGGNEQFF.

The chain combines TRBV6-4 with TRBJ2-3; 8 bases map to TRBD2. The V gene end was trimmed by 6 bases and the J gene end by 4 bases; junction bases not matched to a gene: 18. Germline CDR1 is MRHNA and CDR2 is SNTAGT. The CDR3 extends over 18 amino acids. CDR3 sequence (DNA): TGTGCCAGCAGCCCCGACCGTATATCGGGGGGGGCTTCAGATACGCAGTATTTT. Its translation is CASSPDRISGGASDTQYF.

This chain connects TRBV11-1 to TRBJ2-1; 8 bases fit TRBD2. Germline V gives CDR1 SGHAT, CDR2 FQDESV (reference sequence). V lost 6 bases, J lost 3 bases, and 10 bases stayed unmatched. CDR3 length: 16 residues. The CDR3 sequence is CASSSTPSGFYNEQFF. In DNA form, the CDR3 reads TGTGCCAGCAGTTCCACACCTAGCGGGTTCTACAATGAGCAGTTCTTC.

The CDR3 spells CASWRGGYNEQFF. For the CDR3, the DNA is TGTGCCAGCTGGCGGGGGGGCTACAATGAGCAGTTCTTC. The genes are TRBV14 and TRBJ2-1, with TRBD2 identical over 9 bases. V gave up 8 bases and J gave up 3 bases; unmatched junction bases: 2. CDR1 is SGHDN, CDR2 FVKESK, per germline. The CDR3 runs to 13 residues.

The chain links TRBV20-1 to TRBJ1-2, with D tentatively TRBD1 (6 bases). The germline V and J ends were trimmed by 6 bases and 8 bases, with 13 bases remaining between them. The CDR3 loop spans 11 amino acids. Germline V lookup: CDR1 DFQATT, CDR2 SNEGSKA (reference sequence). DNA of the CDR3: TGCAGTGCGGACACACAGGGCGGCTACACCTTC. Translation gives CSADTQGGYTF.

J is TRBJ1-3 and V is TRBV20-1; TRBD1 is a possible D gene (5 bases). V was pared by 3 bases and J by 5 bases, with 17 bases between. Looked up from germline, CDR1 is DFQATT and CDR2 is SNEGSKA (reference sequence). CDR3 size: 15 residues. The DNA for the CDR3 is TGCAGTGCTAGTGACGGGGGGGGTCGGCGAAACACCATATATTTT. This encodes CSASDGGGRRNTIYF.

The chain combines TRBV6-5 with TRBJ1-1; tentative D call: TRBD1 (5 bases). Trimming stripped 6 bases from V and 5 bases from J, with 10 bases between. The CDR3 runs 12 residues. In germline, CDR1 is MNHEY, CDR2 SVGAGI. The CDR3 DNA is TGTGCCAGCAGCCAGCGGGGGACTGAAGCTTTCTTT. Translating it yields CASSQRGTEAFF.

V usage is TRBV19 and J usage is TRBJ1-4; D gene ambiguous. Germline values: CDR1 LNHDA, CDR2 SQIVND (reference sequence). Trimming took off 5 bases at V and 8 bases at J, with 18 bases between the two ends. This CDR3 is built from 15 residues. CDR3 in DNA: TGTGCCAGTAGTCCGGAACGGTCCCCCGGGGAAAAACTGTTTTTT. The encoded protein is CASSPERSPGEKLFF.

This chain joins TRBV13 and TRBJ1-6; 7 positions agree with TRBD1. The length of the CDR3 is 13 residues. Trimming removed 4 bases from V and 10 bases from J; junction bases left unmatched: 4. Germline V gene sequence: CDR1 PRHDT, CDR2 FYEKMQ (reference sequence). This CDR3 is CASSSGTVSPLHF. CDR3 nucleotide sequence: TGTGCCAGCAGCTCCGGGACAGTGTCACCCCTCCACTTT.

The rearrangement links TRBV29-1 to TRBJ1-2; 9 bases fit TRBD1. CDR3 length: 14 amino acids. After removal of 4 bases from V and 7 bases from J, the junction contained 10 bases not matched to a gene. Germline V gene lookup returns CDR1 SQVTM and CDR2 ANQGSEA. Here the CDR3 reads CSVVKGTGIGGYTF. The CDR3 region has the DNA TGCAGCGTTGTTAAGGGGACAGGGATCGGTGGCTACACCTTC.